In its sample, the clone carrying this TCR beta chain was seen once. The data belong to a study of technical replicates of blood from a handful of donors. The V and J ends lost 5 bases and 5 bases, in that order; junction bases with no gene match: 7. The CDR3 contains 15 residues. The germline V gene encodes CDR1 SGHTA and CDR2 FQGNSA. The protocol was immunoSEQ multiplex PCR, while the TCRdb copy is restricted to in-frame clones and leaves out a portion. The sample holds tens of thousands of clones, 85% to 95% seen once. Material: PBMCs. The rearrangement uses TRBV7-2 and TRBJ2-3; 10 bases agree with TRBD2. This TCR was sampled from a human donor in good health. Some clones in this sample may be carry-over from other donors' samples. The CDR3 bases are TGTGCCAGCAGCGCGAGCGGGAGGGGTGGAGATACGCAGTATTTT. Its protein is CASSASGRGGDTQYF.